Each of the 8 T cell receptor beta chains below was sequenced from the same sample in a study of blood T cells in healthy people across ages. With a J-beta primer mix and a sample-barcoded 5' primer, a second PCR ran 7 to 11 cycles. TCRdb ran MiXCR on the 5' RACE reads and lists one entry per CDR3 protein. This repertoire shows over 1,200,000 distinct CDR3 sequences, roughly 64% found once; its top ten account for 5.5% to 8%. Sequencing was performed on blood. These receptors were obtained from a man between 18 and 29 years old in good health.

This chain uses TRBV5-1 with TRBJ1-4, with TRBD1 identical over 7 bases. Looked up from germline, CDR1 is SGHRS and CDR2 is YFSETQ. This CDR3 is built from 13 residues. Unmatched junction bases numbered 4, after V lost 3 bases and J lost 8 bases. This chain's CDR3 is CASSSGDREKLFF. In DNA form, the CDR3 reads TGCGCCAGCAGCTCCGGGGACAGAGAAAAACTGTTTTTT.

This clonotype was observed a handful of times. The chain carries TRBV28 and TRBJ1-2, with 7 nucleotides matching TRBD1. The ends lost 3 bases at V and 0 bases at J; junction bases unmatched: 7. In germline, CDR1 is MDHEN, CDR2 SYDVKM. The CDR3 contains 16 residues. The DNA of the CDR3 is TGTGCCAGCAGTTTTAGGACAGGCGAAACTAACTATGGCTACACCTTC. Translating gives CASSFRTGETNYGYTF.

The gene calls are TRBV10-1 and TRBJ1-1; D gene unclear. The germline V gene has CDR1 WNHNN and CDR2 SYGVQD (reference sequence). The CDR3 contains 13 residues. V dropped 5 bases and J dropped 1 base, with 8 bases sitting between them. CDR3 sequence: CASSSQQNTEAFF. The CDR3 nucleotides read TGCGCCAGCAGTAGTCAACAGAACACTGAAGCTTTCTTT.

V usage is TRBV6-2 or TRBV6-3 and J usage is TRBJ2-5; D remains ambiguous. CDR1 MNHEY and CDR2 SVGEGT come from the germline V gene. The length of the CDR3 is 14 residues. Between the trimmed V and J ends, which lost 5 bases and 0 bases, there was a span of 10 bases. In DNA, the CDR3 is TGTGCCAGCAGTCCTCTAGGGTACCAAGAGACCCAGTACTTC. Translating gives CASSPLGYQETQYF.

V usage is TRBV12-3 or TRBV12-4 and J usage is TRBJ2-3, with no clear D. The CDR3 totals 14 residues. V lost 3 bases and J 0 bases, leaving 7 bases between the germline ends. The CDR3, as DNA: TGTGCCAGCAGTTTGATCCCAAGCACAGATACGCAGTATTTT. It specifies CASSLIPSTDTQYF.

The J gene is TRBJ2-1, the V gene TRBV7-2, with 9 positions matching TRBD2. Trimming took 7 bases from V and 2 from J; bases not matched to a gene: 6. Germline CDR1 reads SGHTA; CDR2 reads FQGNSA. The CDR3 covers 15 residues. The chain's CDR3 is CASILAGAPYNEQFF. The CDR3 DNA follows: TGTGCCAGCATTTTAGCGGGGGCGCCCTACAATGAGCAGTTCTTC.

This chain joins TRBV7-8 and TRBJ2-1; TRBD2 agrees at 8 bases. The CDR3 totals 15 residues. The J segment lost 5 bases and the V segment lost 3 bases, leaving 6 bases of the junction unmatched. Per the germline V gene, CDR1 is SGHVS and CDR2 is FQNEAQ. The CDR3 region is CASSLSGRWHNEQFF. The CDR3 DNA is TGTGCCAGCAGCTTGAGCGGGAGATGGCACAATGAGCAGTTCTTC.

The rearrangement links TRBV12-3 or TRBV12-4 to TRBJ1-5, with D possibly matching TRBD1 (6 bases). The CDR3 totals 15 residues. Trimming removed 6 bases at V and 3 bases at J, with 15 bases between. The CDR3 nucleotides read TGTGCCAGCAGCCAACTACGGACAGACAATCAGCCCCAGCATTTT. Its translation: CASSQLRTDNQPQHF.